This TCR beta chain was identified in a study of T cell responses to AZD1222 COVID-19 vaccine. The table came from immunoSEQ multiplex PCR; TCRdb's copy has only in-frame clones and leaves some out. The table records approximately 140,000 clones, 92% of them present only once. Study-level findings and limits: CD4 TCRs linked to vaccination spanned spike, dominating at 160-218 and 743-854. No repertoire was sampled before or during the peak T cell response, only after it. Baseline seropositivity characterized only a handful of AZD1222 recipients. Reportedly, close to half of spike-specific TCRs are directed against unmutated variant regions.

Of note for this clone: Its antigen remains unidentified.

CDR1 and CDR2 (germline): SGDLS, YYNGEE. With 4 bases removed from V and 5 bases from J, the gap between germline ends came to 15 bases. This CDR3 region has 14 residues. This clonotype was obtained from an adult who received the AZD1222 COVID-19 vaccine. The V gene is TRBV9, the J gene TRBJ2-5; the D call may be TRBD1 or TRBD2 (5 bases each). The starting material was peripheral blood, obtained 28 days after the second AZD1222 dose. The CDR3 here is CASSPEEGRETQYF. The CDR3 nucleotides read TGTGCCAGCAGCCCCGAAGAGGGGCGCGAGACCCAGTACTTC.